This entry concerns a single T cell receptor beta chain. The data derive from a study of blood T cell repertoires in COVID-19. Whole-study context: Samples representing acute and convalescent COVID-19 were sourced from the United States, Italy and Spain. T cells, B-cell-depleted T cells, or PBMCs provided the cDNA or gDNA that served as material.

Germline trimming cut 0 bases from V and 2 bases from J; bases unmatched to any gene: 16. From germline, CDR1 is MDHEN and CDR2 SYDVKM. CDR3 length: 19 residues. As handled by the study authors: Estimated nucleated cell counts came from reference gene primer amplification. Assay used: immunoSEQ multiplex PCR; TCRdb lists only in-frame clones, some missing. The DNA was the basis for D and trimming; V, J and clone size are from that table. The sample holds a few hundred thousand clones, roughly 84% seen once. The rearrangement links TRBV28 to TRBJ2-7, with 7 nucleotides matching TRBD1. The TCR comes from a man in his forties with acute or convalescent COVID-19. Sequences were obtained from peripheral blood. In nucleotides, the CDR3 is TGTGCCAGCAGTTTATGGCCGAGGACAGGCCAGACCTATACCTACGAGCAGTACTTC. This translates into CASSLWPRTGQTYTYEQYF.